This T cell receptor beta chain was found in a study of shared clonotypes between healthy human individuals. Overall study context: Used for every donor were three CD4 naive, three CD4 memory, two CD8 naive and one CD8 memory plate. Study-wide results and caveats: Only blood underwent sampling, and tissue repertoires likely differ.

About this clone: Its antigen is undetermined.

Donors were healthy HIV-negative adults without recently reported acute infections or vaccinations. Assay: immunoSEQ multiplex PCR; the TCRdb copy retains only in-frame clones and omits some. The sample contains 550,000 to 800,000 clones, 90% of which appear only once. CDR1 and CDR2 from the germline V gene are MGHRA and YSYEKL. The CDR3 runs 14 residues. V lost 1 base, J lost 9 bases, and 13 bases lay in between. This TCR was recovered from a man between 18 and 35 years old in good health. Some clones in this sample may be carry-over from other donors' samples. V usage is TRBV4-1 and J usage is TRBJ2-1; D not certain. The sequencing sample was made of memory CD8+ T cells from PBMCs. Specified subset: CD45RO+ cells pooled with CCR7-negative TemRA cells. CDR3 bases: TGCGCCAGCAGCCAAGGTTCCGCCACCCCTGAGCAGTTCTTC. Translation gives CASSQGSATPEQFF.